The 13 T cell receptor beta chains below were found in one sample sequenced in a study of blood T cell repertoires in COVID-19. The data were produced by immunoSEQ multiplex PCR, yet TCRdb's version contains in-frame clones alone and is incomplete. The data contain around 69,000 clones, about 84% of them seen just once; the ten biggest clones take up 1.8%. Input material: peripheral blood. The receptors were sampled from a woman in her sixties with acute or convalescent COVID-19.

V usage is TRBV19 and J usage is TRBJ1-2; D not resolved. The ends were cut back, 1 base at V and 4 bases at J, with 10 bases in the middle. This CDR3 spans 14 amino acids. The V gene's germline CDR1 is LNHDA and CDR2 SQIVND (reference sequence). CDR3 bases: TGTGCCAGTAGTATAGGGGGAGTCCCCTATGGCTACACCTTC. Translation gives CASSIGGVPYGYTF.

The V and J genes are TRBV5-4 and TRBJ1-2; no definite D call. The CDR3 spans 14 residues. V gave up 7 bases and J gave up 4 bases, with 17 bases separating them. The germline gives CDR1 SGHNT, CDR2 YYREEE (reference sequence). The CDR3 sequence is CASSVASAGYGYTF. DNA for the CDR3: TGTGCCAGCTCCGTTGCCTCGGCGGGCTATGGCTACACCTTC.

J is TRBJ1-1 and V is TRBV2; 10 nucleotides line up with TRBD1. There are 13 residues in the CDR3. CDR1 is SNHLY and CDR2 is FYNNEI in the germline V gene. V shed 7 bases and J 7 bases; nucleotides not matched to a gene: 6. The CDR3 loop reads CASTGQGGGEAFF. CDR3 sequence (DNA): TGTGCCAGCACTGGACAGGGGGGAGGTGAAGCTTTCTTT.

This clone has a count of ten or more. The V call is TRBV14, the J call TRBJ1-4, with 7 bases lining up with TRBD1. CDR3 length: 15 residues. The J segment lost 8 bases and the V segment lost 3 bases, leaving 9 bases of the junction unmatched. The germline V gene encodes CDR1 SGHDN and CDR2 FVKESK. CDR3 sequence reads: CASSHLRQGQEKLFF. CDR3 in DNA: TGTGCCAGCAGCCACCTTCGACAGGGTCAGGAAAAACTGTTTTTT.

This chain links TRBV28 with TRBJ2-7; 8 bases are shared with TRBD2. J was trimmed by 2 bases and V by 3 bases; bases with no gene match: 18. CDR1 is MDHEN and CDR2 is SYDVKM in the germline V gene. The CDR3 runs 19 residues. For the CDR3, the DNA is TGTGCCAGCAGTTTTTTTTACCCGCGCGGGGGGCCAGGGCCCTACGAGCAGTACTTC. Encoded protein: CASSFFYPRGGPGPYEQYF. The full variable domain, in which reference TRBV28 and TRBJ2-7 provide the parts outside the CDR3, is DVKVTQSSRYLVKRTGEKVFLECVQDMDHENMFWYRQDPGLGLRLIYFSYDVKMKEKGDIPEGYSVSREKKERFSLILESASTNQTSMYLCASSFFYPRGGPGPYEQYFGPGTRLTVT.

The chain employs TRBV4-2 and TRBJ1-2, with 8 bases matching TRBD1. Germline lookup yields CDR1 LGHNA and CDR2 YNFKEQ. Trimming removed 1 base from V and 0 bases from J; junction bases left unmatched: 10. The CDR3 extends over 18 amino acids. Here the CDR3 reads CASSQGGSGGAANYGYTF. CDR3 sequence (DNA): TGTGCCAGCAGCCAAGGTGGTTCAGGGGGCGCAGCTAACTATGGCTACACCTTC.

The chain employs TRBV6-5 and TRBJ2-7, with 9 bases aligning to TRBD1. CDR1 and CDR2 from the germline V gene are MNHEY and SVGAGI. The CDR3 sequence is 15 residues long. V lost 6 bases, J lost 3 bases, and 9 bases stayed unmatched. CDR3 nucleotides: TGTGCCAGCAGACCAAGTGGGACAGGGAACTACGAGCAGTACTTC. Protein: CASRPSGTGNYEQYF.

CDR3: CASSLDSQPQHF. The CDR3 DNA sequence: TGTGCCAGCAGCTTAGACAGTCAGCCCCAGCATTTT. The chain links TRBV7-9 to TRBJ1-5; no firm D call. The germline V and J ends were trimmed by 1 base and 6 bases, with 4 bases remaining between them. The CDR3 runs to 12 residues. Germline V lookup: CDR1 SEHNR, CDR2 FQNEAQ (reference sequence).

The rearrangement uses TRBV9 and TRBJ2-3; D perhaps matches TRBD1 (5 bases). CDR1 is SGDLS and CDR2 is YYNGEE in the germline V gene. Between the trimmed V and J ends, which lost 4 bases and 6 bases, there was a span of 15 bases. This CDR3 has 14 amino acids. CDR3 loop: CASSRPGHSDTQYF. CDR3 DNA: TGTGCCAGCAGCCGCCCAGGGCACTCCGATACGCAGTATTTT. The variable domain in full, with the rest retrieved from reference TRBV9 and TRBJ2-3, is DSGVTQTPKHLITATGQRVTLRCSPRSGDLSVYWYQQSLDQGLQFLIQYYNGEERAKGNILERFSAQQFPDLHSELNLSSLELGDSALYFCASSRPGHSDTQYFGPGTRLTVL.

V and J are TRBV19 and TRBJ2-3; 8 nucleotides align to TRBD2. The germline gives CDR1 LNHDA, CDR2 SQIVND (reference sequence). This CDR3 region has 16 residues. J was trimmed by 3 bases and V by 3 bases; bases with no gene match: 8. CDR3 nucleotides: TGTGCCAGTAGTATGGGAGGGCGGGGGGTAACAGATACGCAGTATTTT. Translation: CASSMGGRGVTDTQYF. The whole variable domain, remainder taken from reference TRBV19 and TRBJ2-3, is DGGITQSPKYLFRKEGQNVTLSCEQNLNHDAMYWYRQDPGQGLRLIYYSQIVNDFQKGDIAEGYSVSREKKESFPLTVTSAQKNPTAFYLCASSMGGRGVTDTQYFGPGTRLTVL.

This clone occurred a few times. A much larger clone sits a single nucleotide away, making a read error possible. The J gene is TRBJ1-6, the V gene TRBV7-3; 8 nucleotides line up with TRBD1. J was trimmed by 5 bases and V by 2 bases; bases with no gene match: 2. The CDR3 length is 15 residues. From germline, CDR1 is SGHTA and CDR2 FQGTGA. CDR3 coding DNA: TGTGCCAGCAGCTTAGGGACAGGAAATAATTCACCCCTCCACTTT. Amino acids: CASSLGTGNNSPLHF.

This clone has a handful of counts. J is TRBJ1-1 and V is TRBV14; 7 positions match TRBD1. With V trimmed by 4 bases and J by 12 bases, 17 bases remained unmatched. Germline values: CDR1 SGHDN, CDR2 FVKESK. The length of the CDR3 is 15 residues. CDR3 residues: CASSRAGTERFSTFF. The CDR3 DNA is TGTGCCAGCAGCCGCGCCGGGACAGAGAGGTTTTCGACTTTCTTT. Full variable domain (remainder filled in from reference TRBV14 and TRBJ1-1): EAGVTQFPSHSVIEKGQTVTLRCDPISGHDNLYWYRRVMGKEIKFLLHFVKESKQDESGMPNNRFLAERTGGTYSTLKVQPAELEDSGVYFCASSRAGTERFSTFFGQGTRLTVV.

Comments on this clone: A single base separates this from a much larger clone, so it may be a read error. The chain uses TRBV13 and TRBJ2-7, with 10 positions matching TRBD1. This CDR3 spans 14 amino acids. Germline V gene lookup returns CDR1 PRHDT and CDR2 FYEKMQ (reference sequence). This CDR3 is CTSSSGQGAYEQYF. CDR3 coding DNA: TGTACCAGCAGCTCTGGACAGGGGGCCTACGAGCAGTACTTC.